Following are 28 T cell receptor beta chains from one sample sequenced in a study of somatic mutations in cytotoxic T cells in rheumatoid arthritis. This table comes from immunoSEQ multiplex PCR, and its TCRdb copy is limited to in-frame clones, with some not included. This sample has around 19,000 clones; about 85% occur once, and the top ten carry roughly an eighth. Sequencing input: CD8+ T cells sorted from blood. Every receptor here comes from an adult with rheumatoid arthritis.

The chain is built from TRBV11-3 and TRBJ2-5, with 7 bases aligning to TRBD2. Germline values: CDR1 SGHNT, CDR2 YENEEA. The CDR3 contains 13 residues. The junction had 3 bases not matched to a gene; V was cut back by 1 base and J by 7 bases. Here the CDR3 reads CASSLAGGGTQYF. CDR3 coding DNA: TGTGCCAGCAGCTTAGCTGGCGGGGGGACCCAGTACTTC.

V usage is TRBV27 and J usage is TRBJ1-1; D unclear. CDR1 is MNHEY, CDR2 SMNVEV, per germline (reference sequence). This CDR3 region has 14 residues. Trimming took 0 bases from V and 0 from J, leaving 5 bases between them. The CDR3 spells CASSLSQLNTEAFF. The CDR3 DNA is TGTGCCAGCAGTTTATCGCAGCTGAACACTGAAGCTTTCTTT.

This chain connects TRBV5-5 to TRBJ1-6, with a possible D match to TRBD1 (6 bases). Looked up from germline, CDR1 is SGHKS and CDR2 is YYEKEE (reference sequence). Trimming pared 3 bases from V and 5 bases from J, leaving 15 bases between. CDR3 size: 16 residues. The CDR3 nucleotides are TGTGCCAGCAGCTCCCTAGGGGGTTGGGATAATTCACCCCTCCACTTT. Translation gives CASSSLGGWDNSPLHF.

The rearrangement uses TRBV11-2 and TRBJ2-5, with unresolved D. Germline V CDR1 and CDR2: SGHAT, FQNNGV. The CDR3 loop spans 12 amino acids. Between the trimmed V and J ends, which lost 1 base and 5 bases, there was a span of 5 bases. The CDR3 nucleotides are TGTGCCAGCAGCTTAGGGTGGGAGACCCAGTACTTC. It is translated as CASSLGWETQYF.

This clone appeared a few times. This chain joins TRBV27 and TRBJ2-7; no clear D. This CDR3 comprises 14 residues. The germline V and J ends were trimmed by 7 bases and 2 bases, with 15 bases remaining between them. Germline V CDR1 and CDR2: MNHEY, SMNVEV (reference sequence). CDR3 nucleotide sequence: TGTGCCAGCAATTCCGGGTCCCGGCCCTACGAGCAGTACGTC. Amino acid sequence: CASNSGSRPYEQYV.

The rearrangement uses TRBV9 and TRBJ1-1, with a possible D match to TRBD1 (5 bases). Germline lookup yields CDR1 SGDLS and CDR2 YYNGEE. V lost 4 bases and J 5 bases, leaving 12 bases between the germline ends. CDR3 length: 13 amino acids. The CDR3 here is CASSPSPGTEAFF. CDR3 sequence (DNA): TGTGCCAGCAGCCCCTCCCCAGGGACTGAAGCTTTCTTT.

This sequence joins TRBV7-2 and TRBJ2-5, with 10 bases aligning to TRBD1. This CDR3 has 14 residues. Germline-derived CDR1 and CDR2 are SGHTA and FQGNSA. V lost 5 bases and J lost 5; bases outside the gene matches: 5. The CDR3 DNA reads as TGTGCCAGCAGCCCGACAGGGGGCTGGGAGACCCAGTACTTC. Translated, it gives CASSPTGGWETQYF.

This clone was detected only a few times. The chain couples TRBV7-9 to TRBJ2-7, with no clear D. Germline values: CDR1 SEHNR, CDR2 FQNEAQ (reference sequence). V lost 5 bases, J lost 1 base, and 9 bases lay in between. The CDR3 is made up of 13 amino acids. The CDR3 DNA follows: TGTGCCAGCAGCCGTAGGGAATCCTACGAGCAGTACTTC. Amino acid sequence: CASSRRESYEQYF.

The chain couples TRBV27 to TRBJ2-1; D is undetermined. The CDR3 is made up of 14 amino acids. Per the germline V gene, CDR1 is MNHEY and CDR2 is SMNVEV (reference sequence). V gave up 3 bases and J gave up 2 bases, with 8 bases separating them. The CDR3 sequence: CASSFQSAYNEQFF. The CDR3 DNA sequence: TGTGCCAGCAGTTTCCAGAGCGCCTACAATGAGCAGTTCTTC.

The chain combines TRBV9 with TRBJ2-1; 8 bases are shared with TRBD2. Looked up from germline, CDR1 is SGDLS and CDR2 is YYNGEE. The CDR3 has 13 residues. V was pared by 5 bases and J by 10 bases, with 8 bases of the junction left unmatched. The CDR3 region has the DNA TGTGCCAGCAGAGGAGCGGGGGCGGGGGAGCAGTTCTTC. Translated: CASRGAGAGEQFF.

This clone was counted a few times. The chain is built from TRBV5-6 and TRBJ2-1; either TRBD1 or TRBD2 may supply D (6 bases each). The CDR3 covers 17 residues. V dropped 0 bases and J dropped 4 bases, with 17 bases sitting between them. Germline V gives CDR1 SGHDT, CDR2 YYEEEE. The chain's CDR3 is CASSLGGGPFSYNEQFF. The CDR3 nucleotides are TGTGCCAGCAGCTTGGGTGGGGGGCCCTTCTCATACAATGAGCAGTTCTTC.

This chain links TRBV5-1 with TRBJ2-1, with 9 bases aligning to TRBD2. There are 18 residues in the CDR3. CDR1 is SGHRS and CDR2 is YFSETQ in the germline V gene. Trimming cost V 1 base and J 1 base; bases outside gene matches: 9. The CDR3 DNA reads TGCGCCAGCAGCTTGAACAGCGGGGGGACGATGTCCTACAATGAGCAGTTCTTC. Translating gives CASSLNSGGTMSYNEQFF. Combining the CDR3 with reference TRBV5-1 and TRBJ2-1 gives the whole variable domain KAGVTQTPRYLIKTRGQQVTLSCSPISGHRSVSWYQQTPGQGLQFLFEYFSETQRNKGNFPGRFSGRQFSNSRSEMNVSTLELGDSALYLCASSLNSGGTMSYNEQFFGPGTRLTVL.

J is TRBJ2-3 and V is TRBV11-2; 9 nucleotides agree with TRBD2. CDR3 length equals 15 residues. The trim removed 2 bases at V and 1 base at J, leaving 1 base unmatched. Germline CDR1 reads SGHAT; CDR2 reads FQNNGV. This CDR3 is CASSLIAGGTDTQYF. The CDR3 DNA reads TGTGCCAGCAGCTTAATAGCGGGGGGCACAGATACGCAGTATTTT.

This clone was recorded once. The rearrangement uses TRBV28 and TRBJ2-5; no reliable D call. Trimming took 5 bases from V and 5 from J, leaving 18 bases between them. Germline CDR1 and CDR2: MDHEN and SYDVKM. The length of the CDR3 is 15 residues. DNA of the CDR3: TGTGCCAGCAGTACCCCAAAGGGCCAAAGCGAGACCCAGTACTTC. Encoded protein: CASSTPKGQSETQYF.

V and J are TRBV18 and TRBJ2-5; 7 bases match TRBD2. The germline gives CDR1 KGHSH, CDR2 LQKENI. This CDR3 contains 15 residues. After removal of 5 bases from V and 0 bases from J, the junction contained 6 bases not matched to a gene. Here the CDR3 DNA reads TGTGCCAGCTCATCCAGAACTAGCGACCAAGAGACCCAGTACTTC. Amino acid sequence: CASSSRTSDQETQYF.

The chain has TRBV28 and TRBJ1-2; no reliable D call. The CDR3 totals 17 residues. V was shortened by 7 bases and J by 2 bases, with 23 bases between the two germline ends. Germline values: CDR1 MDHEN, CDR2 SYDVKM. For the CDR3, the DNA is TGTGCCAGCACCAGTTTCCCCCGGCCTGACAAGAACTATGGCTACACCTTC. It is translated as CASTSFPRPDKNYGYTF.

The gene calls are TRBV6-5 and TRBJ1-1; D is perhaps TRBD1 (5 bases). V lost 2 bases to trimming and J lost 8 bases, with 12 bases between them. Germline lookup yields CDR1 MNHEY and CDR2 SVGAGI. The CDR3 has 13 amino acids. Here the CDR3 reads CASSYGIRGEAFF. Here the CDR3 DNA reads TGTGCCAGCAGTTACGGGATACGGGGCGAAGCTTTCTTT.

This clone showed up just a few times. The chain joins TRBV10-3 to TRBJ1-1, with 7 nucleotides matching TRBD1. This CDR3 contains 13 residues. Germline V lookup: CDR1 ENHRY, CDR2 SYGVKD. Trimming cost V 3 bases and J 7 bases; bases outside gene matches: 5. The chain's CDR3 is CAISDRGKDEAFF. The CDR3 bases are TGTGCCATCAGTGACAGGGGGAAGGATGAAGCTTTCTTT.

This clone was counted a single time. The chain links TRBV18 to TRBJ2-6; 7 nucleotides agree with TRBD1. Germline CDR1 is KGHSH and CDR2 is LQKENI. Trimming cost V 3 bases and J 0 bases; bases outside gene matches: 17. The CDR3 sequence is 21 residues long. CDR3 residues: CASSPPNSDRAYISGANVLTF. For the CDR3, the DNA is TGTGCCAGCTCACCCCCGAATTCTGACAGGGCTTACATCTCTGGGGCCAACGTCCTGACTTTC.

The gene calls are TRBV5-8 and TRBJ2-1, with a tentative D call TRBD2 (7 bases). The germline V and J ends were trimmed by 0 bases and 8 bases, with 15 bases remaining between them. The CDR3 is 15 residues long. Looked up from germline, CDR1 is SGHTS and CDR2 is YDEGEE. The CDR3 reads CASSLVGGLGDEQFF. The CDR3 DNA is TGTGCCAGCAGCTTGGTCGGGGGGCTGGGCGATGAGCAGTTCTTC.

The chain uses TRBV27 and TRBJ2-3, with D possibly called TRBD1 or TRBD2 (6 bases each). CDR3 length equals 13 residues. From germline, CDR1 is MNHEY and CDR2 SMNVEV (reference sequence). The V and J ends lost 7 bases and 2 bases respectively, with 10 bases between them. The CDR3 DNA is TGTGCCAGCATCGGGGGCGACACAGATACGCAGTATTTT. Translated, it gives CASIGGDTDTQYF.

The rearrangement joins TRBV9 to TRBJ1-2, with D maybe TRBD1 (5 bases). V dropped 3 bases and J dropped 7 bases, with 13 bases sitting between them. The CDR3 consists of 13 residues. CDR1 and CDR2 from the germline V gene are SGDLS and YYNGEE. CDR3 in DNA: TGTGCCAGCAGCGCCAGGGTGTCAAGTGGCTACACCTTC. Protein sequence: CASSARVSSGYTF.

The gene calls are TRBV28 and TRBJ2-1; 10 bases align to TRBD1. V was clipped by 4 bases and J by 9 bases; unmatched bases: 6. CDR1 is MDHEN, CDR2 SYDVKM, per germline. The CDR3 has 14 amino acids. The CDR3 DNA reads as TGTGCCAGCAGTTCGACAGGGGGCAAGGGTGAGCAGTTCTTC. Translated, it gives CASSSTGGKGEQFF. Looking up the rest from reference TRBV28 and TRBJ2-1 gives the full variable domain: DVKVTQSSRYLVKRTGEKVFLECVQDMDHENMFWYRQDPGLGLRLIYFSYDVKMKEKGDIPEGYSVSREKKERFSLILESASTNQTSMYLCASSSTGGKGEQFFGPGTRLTVL.

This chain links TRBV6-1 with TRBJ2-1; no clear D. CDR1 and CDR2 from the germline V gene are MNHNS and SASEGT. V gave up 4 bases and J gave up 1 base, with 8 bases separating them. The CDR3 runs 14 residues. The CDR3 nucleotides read TGTGCCAGCAGTGGGTCTAGTTCCTACAATGAGCAGTTCTTC. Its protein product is CASSGSSSYNEQFF.

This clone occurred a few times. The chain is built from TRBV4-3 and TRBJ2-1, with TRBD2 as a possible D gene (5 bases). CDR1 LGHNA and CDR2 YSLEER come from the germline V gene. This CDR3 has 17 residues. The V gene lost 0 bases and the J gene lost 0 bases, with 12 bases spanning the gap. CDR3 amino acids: CASSQDYVGSSYNEQFF. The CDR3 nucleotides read TGCGCCAGCAGCCAAGATTACGTAGGGAGCTCCTACAATGAGCAGTTCTTC.

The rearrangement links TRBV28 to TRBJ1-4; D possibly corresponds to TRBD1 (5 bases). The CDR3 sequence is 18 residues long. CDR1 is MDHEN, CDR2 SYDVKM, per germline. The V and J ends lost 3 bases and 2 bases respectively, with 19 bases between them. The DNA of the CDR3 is TGTGCCAGCAGTTTTTTGAGGGGAGGTGGTAGCACTAATGAAAAACTGTTTTTT. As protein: CASSFLRGGGSTNEKLFF.

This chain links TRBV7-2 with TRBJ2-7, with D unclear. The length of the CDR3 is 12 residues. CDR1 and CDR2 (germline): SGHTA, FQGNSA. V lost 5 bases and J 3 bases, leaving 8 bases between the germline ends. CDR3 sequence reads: CASSHGVYEQYF. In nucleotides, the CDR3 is TGTGCCAGCAGCCATGGGGTCTACGAGCAGTACTTC.

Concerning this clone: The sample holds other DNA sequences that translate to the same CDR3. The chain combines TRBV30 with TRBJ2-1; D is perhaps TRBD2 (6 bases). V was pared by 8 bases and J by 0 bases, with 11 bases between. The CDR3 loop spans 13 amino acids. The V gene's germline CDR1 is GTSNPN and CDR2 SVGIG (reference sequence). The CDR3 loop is CARRESSYNEQFF. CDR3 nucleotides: TGTGCCCGCCGGGAGAGCTCCTACAATGAGCAGTTCTTC.